This is a list of T cell receptor beta chains from one sample in a study of Ad26.COV2.S vaccination and SARS-CoV-2 variants. The protocol was immunoSEQ multiplex PCR, while the TCRdb copy is restricted to in-frame clones and leaves out a portion. The sample holds about 440,000 clones; less than 95% are singletons and the top ten take around 4.5%. The sample in question was peripheral blood, obtained in a trial of Ad26.COV2.S vaccine versus placebo. These receptors were taken from a person between 18 and 65 years old who received the Ad26.COV2.S COVID-19 vaccine or a placebo. The CDR3 runs from the conserved cysteine through the conserved F or W. D genes are given only for firm matches. The size field is filled for only some rows; it gives once, few, many or a size class.

>.|TRBD2|TRBJ2-7|TRBV7-9
CASSLRLAGGPTYEQYF
TGTGCCAGCAGCTTACGCCTAGCGGGAGGCCCCACCTACGAGCAGTACTTC
>.|.|TRBJ1-1|TRBV28
CASSLTAGVNTEAFF
TGTGCCAGCAGTTTAACCGCGGGGGTGAACACTGAAGCTTTCTTT
>.|.|TRBJ2-3|TRBV5-1
CASSPGGGPDTQYF
TGCGCCAGCAGCCCCGGTGGGGGTCCCGATACGCAGTATTTT
>.|TRBD1|TRBJ2-1|TRBV18
CASSESGTGVNEQFF
TGTGCCAGCTCAGAATCCGGGACAGGAGTAAATGAGCAGTTCTTC
>few|.|TRBJ1-4|TRBV7-9
CASSRADRTNEKLFF
TGTGCCAGCAGCCGCGCAGACAGAACTAATGAAAAACTGTTTTTT
>.|.|TRBJ1-5|TRBV4-2
CASSQEYGSNQPQHF
TGTGCCAGCAGCCAAGAGTACGGGAGCAATCAGCCCCAGCATTTT
>.|.|TRBJ2-7|TRBV7-2
CASSFGRDSYEQYF
TGTGCCAGCAGCTTCGGACGGGATAGCTACGAGCAGTACTTC
>.|.|TRBJ2-3|TRBV20-1
CSASFGTRTDTQYF
TGCAGTGCTAGTTTCGGGACTCGCACAGATACGCAGTATTTT
>.|.|TRBJ2-3|TRBV27
CASSFSRSTDTQYF
TGTGCCAGCAGTTTCTCTCGGAGCACAGATACGCAGTATTTT
>.|TRBD1|TRBJ2-5|TRBV11-2
CASSFWDRQETQYF
TGTGCCAGCAGCTTTTGGGACAGACAAGAGACCCAGTACTTC
>.|.|TRBJ2-1|TRBV7-9
CASSLQLDKQFF
TGTGCCAGCAGCTTACAACTAGATAAGCAGTTCTTC
>few|TRBD2|TRBJ2-1|TRBV27
CASSLFGTTDEQFF
TGTGCCAGCAGTTTATTTGGGACTACAGATGAGCAGTTCTTC
>once|TRBD2|TRBJ2-1|TRBV5-1
CASSPGGLAGLDNEQFF
TGCGCCAGCAGTCCGGGGGGACTAGCGGGACTCGACAATGAGCAGTTCTTC
>once|TRBD1|TRBJ2-1|TRBV7-9
CASSRDRGRDEQFF
TGTGCCAGCAGCCGGGACAGGGGGCGCGATGAGCAGTTCTTC
>.|TRBD2|TRBJ2-1|TRBV9
CASSDLAGGMVF
TGTGCCAGCAGTGACTTGGCGGGAGGGATGGTCTTC
>once|TRBD1|TRBJ1-1|TRBV7-9
CASSLGGTDLPQAFF
TGTGCCAGCAGCTTAGGCGGGACAGATCTTCCCCAAGCTTTCTTT
>.|.|TRBJ2-5|TRBV2
CASSLDPGETQYF
TGTGCCAGCAGTCTAGACCCTGGGGAGACCCAGTACTTC
>.|.|TRBJ2-7|TRBV13
CASSFSSYEQYF
TGTGCCAGCAGCTTTTCCTCCTACGAGCAGTACTTC
>.|.|TRBJ1-6|TRBV30
CAWSVAAAASSTLHF
TGTGCCTGGAGTGTAGCAGCGGCAGCTTCTTCGACCCTCCACTTT
>.|.|TRBJ1-1|TRBV6-2/TRBV6-3
CASSYVGSGTEAFF
TGTGCCAGCAGTTATGTGGGGTCGGGGACTGAAGCTTTCTTT
>.|.|TRBJ2-1|TRBV9
CASSLSPSVAYNEQFF
TGTGCCAGCAGCTTGTCTCCCAGCGTGGCCTACAATGAGCAGTTCTTC
>.|.|TRBJ2-3|TRBV20-1
CSASKVLDGDTQYF
TGCAGTGCTAGTAAGGTTCTAGATGGAGATACGCAGTATTTT
>.|TRBD1|TRBJ2-7|TRBV4-2
CASSQGRGRYEQYF
TGTGCCAGCAGCCAAGGCAGGGGGCGATACGAGCAGTACTTC
>.|.|TRBJ2-6|TRBV6-2/TRBV6-3
CASSYPVSGANVLTF
TGTGCCAGCAGTTACCCCGTGTCTGGGGCCAACGTCCTGACTTTC
>few|TRBD1|TRBJ1-5|TRBV7-8
CASSLDRGLNQPQHF
TGTGCCAGCAGCTTAGACAGGGGCCTCAATCAGCCCCAGCATTTT
>few|.|TRBJ1-2|TRBV6-6
CASSYSGNYGYTF
TGTGCCAGCAGTTACTCAGGGAACTATGGCTACACCTTC
>.|TRBD1|TRBJ1-4|TRBV5-1
CASSWGPRDREDRTNEKLFF
TGCGCCAGCAGCTGGGGACCCCGGGACAGGGAAGATCGGACTAATGAAAAACTGTTTTTT
>.|TRBD1|TRBJ1-5|TRBV23-1
CASSLGGQGQQPQHF
TGCGCCAGCAGTCTAGGGGGACAGGGTCAACAGCCCCAGCATTTT
>.|.|TRBJ2-5|TRBV7-6
CASSLAVGSQETQYF
TGTGCCAGCAGCTTAGCGGTGGGATCCCAAGAGACCCAGTACTTC
>.|.|TRBJ1-1|TRBV28
CASSLQGGTEAFF
TGTGCCAGCAGTTTGCAGGGAGGCACTGAAGCTTTCTTT
>once|TRBD2|TRBJ2-2|TRBV6-2/TRBV6-3
CASSRTSGNTGELFF
TGTGCCAGCAGCCGAACTAGCGGGAACACCGGGGAGCTGTTTTTT
>.|.|TRBJ2-3|TRBV15
CATSRDPQYTQYF
TGTGCCACCAGCAGAGATCCCCAATATACGCAGTATTTT
>.|.|TRBJ1-1|TRBV6-6
CASSYRGGNTEAFF
TGTGCCAGCAGTTACCGGGGTGGGAACACTGAAGCTTTCTTT
>.|TRBD2|TRBJ2-1|TRBV28
CASNPGGNEQFF
TGTGCCAGCAACCCGGGGGGCAATGAGCAGTTCTTC
>.|TRBD1|TRBJ1-5|TRBV18
CASSPTGENQPQHF
TGTGCCAGCTCACCGACAGGGGAAAATCAGCCCCAGCATTTT
>.|.|TRBJ2-7|TRBV7-8
CASSLVVIRTNKDAGEQYF
TGTGCCAGCAGCTTAGTAGTGATTAGGACAAACAAGGACGCGGGCGAGCAGTACTTC
>.|.|TRBJ1-2|TRBV7-9
CASEGRAGNYGYTF
TGTGCCAGCGAGGGGAGGGCAGGGAACTATGGCTACACCTTC
>.|TRBD1|TRBJ2-1|TRBV29-1
CSAAGQGDYNEQFF
TGCAGCGCCGCAGGACAGGGCGACTACAATGAGCAGTTCTTC
>.|TRBD2|TRBJ2-7|TRBV4-2
CASSQLGRAGGTYEQYF
TGTGCCAGCAGCCAACTTGGGCGAGCGGGAGGGACCTACGAGCAGTACTTC
>.|.|TRBJ1-1|TRBV29-1
CSVGEGIEAFF
TGCAGCGTTGGGGAGGGAATTGAAGCTTTCTTT
>few|TRBD1|TRBJ1-3|TRBV19
CAVTGTASGNTIYF
TGTGCAGTAACCGGGACAGCCTCTGGAAACACCATATATTTT
>once|TRBD1|TRBJ2-7|TRBV19
CASSIAGQGAYEQYF
TGTGCCAGTAGTATAGCAGGACAGGGCGCCTACGAGCAGTACTTC
>.|.|TRBJ1-4|TRBV2
CASSDRHQGKDEKLFF
TGTGCCAGCAGTGATAGACACCAGGGAAAGGATGAAAAACTGTTTTTT
>.|TRBD1|TRBJ2-3|TRBV25-1
CASSRDSYTDTQYF
TGTGCCAGCAGTCGGGACAGTTACACAGATACGCAGTATTTT
>.|.|TRBJ1-2|TRBV3-1/TRBV3-2
CASSQDWQGNGYTF
TGTGCCAGCAGCCAAGATTGGCAGGGTAATGGCTACACCTTC
>.|.|TRBJ2-5|TRBV7-3
CASSSGPSTSQYF
TGTGCCAGCAGCTCAGGACCGTCTACGTCCCAGTACTTC
>.|.|TRBJ2-2|TRBV24-1
CASIGDTGELFF
TGTGCCAGCATAGGGGACACCGGGGAGCTGTTTTTT